These T cell receptor beta chains were read from a single sample in a study of blood T cell repertoires in COVID-19. The assay was immunoSEQ multiplex PCR, and TCRdb's table has in-frame clones only and misses some. The sample has approximately 140,000 clones, more than 70% seen once; the top ten hold approximately 12%. Sequenced sample: peripheral blood. The origin of the receptors is a man aged 55-75 years with active or convalescent COVID-19. Both conserved end residues are part of each CDR3. A D gene is named only where the DNA matches it firmly. A clone size is listed for some rows: how often the clone was seen (once, few, many), or a class if it is expanded.

TRBV15	15	.	TRBD1	TRBJ1-5	CATSKYRGGNQPQHF	TGTGCCACCAGCAAATACAGGGGGGGGAATCAGCCCCAGCATTTT
TRBV6-5	16	.	TRBD1	TRBJ1-6	CASSYSPDRVVSPLHF	TGTGCCAGCAGTTACTCTCCAGACAGGGTGGTGTCACCCCTCCACTTT
TRBV19	13	few	.	TRBJ1-6	CASRGKNNSPLHF	TGTGCCAGCAGGGGAAAGAATAATTCACCCCTCCACTTT
TRBV7-6	15	.	.	TRBJ2-3	CASSLVPRVTDTQYF	TGTGCCAGCAGCTTAGTCCCCAGGGTCACAGATACGCAGTATTTT
TRBV11-3	15	few	.	TRBJ2-7	CASSTRAGTGYEQYF	TGTGCCAGCAGCACGCGCGCCGGGACTGGCTACGAGCAGTACTTC
TRBV6-5	13	.	.	TRBJ1-1	CASSTGQNTEAFF	TGTGCCAGCAGTACAGGGCAGAACACTGAAGCTTTCTTT
TRBV7-7	17	.	.	TRBJ2-7	CASSFLPAWGVSYEQYF	TGTGCCAGCAGCTTTCTCCCGGCCTGGGGGGTCTCCTACGAGCAGTACTTC
TRBV15	14	.	.	TRBJ1-1	CATSRKQGRTEAFF	TGTGCCACCAGCAGAAAACAGGGCAGGACTGAAGCTTTCTTT
TRBV5-1	15	.	TRBD1	TRBJ1-1	CASSQEGGGNTEAFF	TGCGCCAGCAGCCAGGAAGGGGGCGGGAACACTGAAGCTTTCTTT
TRBV10-3	15	.	TRBD1	TRBJ2-2	CAIGRQGENTGELFF	TGTGCCATCGGTAGGCAGGGGGAGAACACCGGGGAGCTGTTTTTT
TRBV11-2	16	many	TRBD1	TRBJ2-1	CASSGRGQSSYNEQFF	TGTGCCAGCAGCGGCAGGGGGCAGAGCTCCTACAATGAGCAGTTCTTC
TRBV28	15	.	TRBD1	TRBJ1-5	CASSLTGGSNQPQHF	TGTGCCAGCAGTTTGACAGGGGGCAGCAATCAGCCCCAGCATTTT
TRBV7-2	13	.	.	TRBJ1-5	CASSREMDQPQHF	TGTGCCAGCAGCCGAGAAATGGATCAGCCCCAGCATTTT
TRBV18	16	once	TRBD2	TRBJ2-5	CASSPETSGPDGTQYF	TGTGCCAGCTCACCAGAGACTAGCGGGCCAGACGGGACCCAGTACTTC
TRBV11-2	16	once	.	TRBJ2-2	CASSLAVSRNTGELFF	TGTGCCAGCAGCTTAGCAGTATCACGGAACACCGGGGAGCTGTTTTTT
TRBV9	16	.	TRBD2	TRBJ2-1	CASSSFAGEPHNEQFF	TGTGCCAGCAGCTCCTTCGCGGGAGAGCCTCACAATGAGCAGTTCTTC
TRBV5-1	14	.	TRBD2	TRBJ2-5	CASSSEGSGRDQYF	TGCGCCAGCAGCTCCGAGGGTAGCGGGAGGGACCAGTACTTC
TRBV9	16	.	TRBD1	TRBJ2-7	CASSVALGQGINEQYF	TGTGCCAGCAGCGTAGCTTTGGGACAGGGTATCAACGAGCAGTACTTC
TRBV3-1/TRBV3-2	15	once	TRBD1	TRBJ2-1	CASSRGQGAWNEQFF	TGTGCCAGCAGCCGGGGACAGGGGGCTTGGAATGAGCAGTTCTTC
TRBV9	15	.	.	TRBJ1-1	CASSVDGIPGTEAFF	TGTGCCAGCAGCGTAGACGGCATCCCAGGCACTGAAGCTTTCTTT
TRBV10-3	16	.	.	TRBJ2-1	CAISESATTRSPEQFF	TGTGCCATCAGTGAGTCGGCCACAACACGAAGTCCAGAGCAGTTCTTC
TRBV3-1/TRBV3-2	14	.	.	TRBJ2-7	CASSQGSLGGEQYF	TGTGCCAGCAGCCAAGGATCCCTTGGAGGCGAGCAGTACTTC
TRBV27	17	.	TRBD2	TRBJ2-7	CASSLRLAGGPSHEQYF	TGTGCCAGCAGCCTCAGACTAGCGGGAGGGCCCTCTCACGAGCAGTACTTC
TRBV6-1	16	.	.	TRBJ1-2	CASSERPGGEDYGYTF	TGTGCCAGCAGTGAAAGGCCCGGAGGGGAAGACTATGGCTACACCTTC
TRBV6-2/TRBV6-3	13	.	TRBD2	TRBJ2-7	CASSLLAGVGQYF	TGTGCCAGCAGCTTGCTAGCGGGAGTCGGGCAGTACTTC
TRBV7-9	17	.	.	TRBJ2-1	CASSPVVSLSSYNEQFF	TGTGCCAGCAGCCCGGTTGTCTCCTTAAGCTCCTACAATGAGCAGTTCTTC
TRBV7-3	12	.	.	TRBJ2-3	CASSPSLSTQYF	TGTGCCAGCAGCCCGAGCCTGTCTACGCAGTATTTT
TRBV6-4	14	.	TRBD1	TRBJ1-5	CASSPTGATDPQHF	TGTGCCAGCAGTCCGACAGGGGCGACGGATCCCCAGCATTTT
TRBV4-1	17	.	.	TRBJ1-6	CASSQEDIGGFSSPLHF	TGCGCCAGCAGCCAAGAGGATATAGGGGGATTTTCTTCACCCCTCCACTTT
TRBV11-1	16	.	.	TRBJ2-2	CASSPQRGTNTGELFF	TGTGCCAGCAGCCCCCAGAGAGGCACGAACACCGGGGAGCTGTTTTTT
TRBV30	13	.	TRBD1	TRBJ1-6	CALRTGDNSPLHF	TGTGCCTTAAGGACAGGGGACAATTCACCCCTCCACTTT
TRBV6-1	15	.	TRBD2	TRBJ2-7	CASRDLAGGSYEQYF	TGTGCCAGCAGGGACCTAGCGGGAGGGTCGTACGAGCAGTACTTC
TRBV27	14	.	TRBD1	TRBJ1-6	CASGTGGANSPLHF	TGTGCCAGCGGGACAGGGGGCGCGAATTCACCCCTCCACTTT
TRBV11-2	16	.	TRBD2	TRBJ2-1	CASRRLKREGYNEQFF	TGTGCCAGCAGGAGATTGAAGCGGGAGGGCTACAATGAGCAGTTCTTC
TRBV6-5	14	.	TRBD1	TRBJ1-2	CASSGTGEGYGYTF	TGTGCCAGCAGCGGGACAGGGGAGGGCTATGGCTACACCTTC
TRBV6-1	12	.	.	TRBJ1-5	CASSEPDQPQHF	TGTGCCAGCAGTGAACCGGATCAGCCCCAGCATTTT